The 28 T cell receptor beta chains given below trace back to one sample, sequenced in a study of CD4 T cells in relation to SARS-CoV-2 and coronaviruses. Libraries were prepared by immunoSEQ multiplex PCR; TCRdb keeps only in-frame clonotypes and omits some of them. The data contain approximately 50,000 clones, under 95% of them singletons. The sample comprised naive CD4+ T cells from PBMCs. Subset specified: naive CD4+ T cells isolated by negative enrichment. The receptors originated from an adult with COVID-19.

The chain uses TRBV30 and TRBJ2-7; D unclear. The length of the CDR3 is 13 residues. With 3 bases removed from V and 1 base from J, the gap between germline ends came to 10 bases. From germline, CDR1 is GTSNPN and CDR2 SVGIG (reference sequence). CDR3 DNA: TGTGCCTGGAGGTACGGCAGATCCTACGAGCAGTACTTC. Translated, it gives CAWRYGRSYEQYF.

The sample holds one count of this clone. The CDR3: CASRSSGEYEQYF. The CDR3 nucleotides read TGTGCCTCCCGTTCTAGCGGGGAATACGAGCAGTACTTC. The chain couples TRBV12-3 or TRBV12-4 to TRBJ2-7, with TRBD2 identical over 9 bases. With V trimmed by 11 bases and J by 4 bases, 9 bases remained unmatched. This CDR3 region has 13 residues.

The rearrangement joins TRBV9 to TRBJ2-5, with D perhaps TRBD1 (5 bases). The germline gives CDR1 SGDLS, CDR2 YYNGEE. This CDR3 region has 14 residues. V lost 6 bases and J 3 bases, leaving 15 bases between the germline ends. The CDR3 region is CASTYSAGKETQYF. The CDR3 DNA is TGTGCCAGCACCTACTCGGCAGGGAAAGAGACCCAGTACTTC. The complete variable domain, with remaining parts taken from reference TRBV9 and TRBJ2-5, reads DSGVTQTPKHLITATGQRVTLRCSPRSGDLSVYWYQQSLDQGLQFLIQYYNGEERAKGNILERFSAQQFPDLHSELNLSSLELGDSALYFCASTYSAGKETQYFGPGTRLLVL.

This clone turned up a few times. V gene TRBV24-1 combines with J gene TRBJ2-2; possible D gene TRBD1, 5 bases. Trimming left V 4 bases short and J 5 bases short, with 10 bases between. From germline, CDR1 is KGHDR and CDR2 SFDVKD. This CDR3 spans 14 amino acids. The CDR3: CATSELGATGELFF. CDR3 in DNA: TGTGCCACCAGTGAATTAGGGGCAACCGGGGAGCTGTTTTTT.

Only one count was recorded for this clone. This sequence joins TRBV9 and TRBJ2-5, with 7 bases lining up with TRBD2. V was clipped by 0 bases and J by 5 bases; unmatched bases: 10. Germline V gene sequence: CDR1 SGDLS, CDR2 YYNGEE. The CDR3 is 16 residues long. The CDR3 sequence is CASSVDVGREQETQYF. The CDR3 DNA reads TGTGCCAGCAGCGTAGATGTGGGGCGGGAGCAGGAGACCCAGTACTTC.

V is TRBV7-2 and J is TRBJ2-7; D is unclear. Trimming shortened V by 1 base and J by 2 bases, and 12 bases separated the two germline ends. The CDR3 runs 15 residues. Germline V gene data show CDR1 as SGHTA and CDR2 as FQGNSA. As DNA, the CDR3 is TGTGCCAGCAGCTTAGGGGGTGGTCCTACCTACGAGCAGTACTTC. Protein: CASSLGGGPTYEQYF.

The J gene is TRBJ2-7, the V gene TRBV18; D is perhaps TRBD1 (7 bases). CDR3 length: 14 residues. The V gene's germline CDR1 is KGHSH and CDR2 LQKENI. V was pared by 5 bases and J by 6 bases, with 17 bases between. The chain's CDR3 is CASSSSQGGREQYF. In DNA form, the CDR3 reads TGTGCCAGCTCATCGTCTCAGGGGGGCCGCGAGCAGTACTTC.

In the case of this clone: No conserved phenylalanine or tryptophan is present at the end of the CDR3, so a read error is the likely explanation. V usage is TRBV20-1 and J usage is TRBJ2-7; D gene ambiguous. CDR1 and CDR2 (germline): DFQATT, SNEGSKA (reference sequence). The CDR3 totals 11 residues. Trimming left V 3 bases short and J 3 bases short, with 6 bases between. CDR3 sequence: CSARAGYEQYL. The CDR3 region has the DNA TGCAGTGCTAGGGCAGGCTACGAGCAGTACCTC.

The CDR3 is CASSYSNGFYGYTF. In DNA, the CDR3 is TGTGCCAGCAGTTACTCGAACGGATTCTATGGCTACACCTTC. The rearrangement links TRBV6-5 to TRBJ1-2, with D unclear. CDR1 is MNHEY, CDR2 SVGAGI, per germline. The V gene lost 0 bases and the J gene lost 4 bases, with 9 bases spanning the gap. The CDR3 totals 14 residues.

V gene TRBV5-1 combines with J gene TRBJ2-3; D may be TRBD2 (6 bases). CDR3 length: 16 amino acids. The ends were cut back, 0 bases at V and 2 bases at J, with 13 bases in the middle. Germline assignment: CDR1 SGHRS and CDR2 YFSETQ. CDR3 sequence reads: CASSLVAGSDTDTQYF. CDR3 DNA sequence: TGCGCCAGCAGCTTGGTCGCGGGGTCTGACACAGATACGCAGTATTTT.

The chain joins TRBV7-8 to TRBJ1-4, with a tentative D call TRBD1 (6 bases). V dropped 0 bases and J dropped 6 bases, with 14 bases sitting between them. Germline values: CDR1 SGHVS, CDR2 FQNEAQ. The CDR3 has 16 amino acids. The CDR3 protein is CASSLAGTKGDEKLFF. The CDR3 coding sequence is TGTGCCAGCAGCTTAGCGGGGACAAAGGGGGATGAAAAACTGTTTTTT.

The chain recombines TRBV5-4 with TRBJ2-3; no clear D gene. The CDR3 sequence is 14 residues long. Per germline, CDR1 SGHNT and CDR2 YYREEE (reference sequence). Trimming removed 2 bases from V and 1 base from J, with 8 bases in between. The CDR3 DNA follows: TGTGCCAGCAGCTTCGGGCTGGGCACAGATACGCAGTATTTT. Translated, it gives CASSFGLGTDTQYF.

The chain has TRBV29-1 and TRBJ2-7; tentatively, D is TRBD1 or TRBD2 (5 bases each). Germline CDR1 is SQVTM and CDR2 is ANQGSEA. Trimming removed 7 bases from V and 4 bases from J, with 17 bases in between. CDR3 size: 13 residues. The CDR3 loop is CSAQFRDAYEQYF. Here the CDR3 DNA reads TGCAGCGCCCAATTCCGGGACGCTTACGAGCAGTACTTC.

Here the CDR3 DNA reads TGCGCCAGCAGCACGGGACTAGCGGGAGATGGATCGGCGGAGCAGTACTTC. Its protein product is CASSTGLAGDGSAEQYF. The rearrangement uses TRBV5-1 and TRBJ2-7, with TRBD2 matching over 14 bases. The V segment lost 4 bases and the J segment 7 bases; nucleotides outside the gene matches: 13. The CDR3 is made up of 17 amino acids. Germline CDR1 is SGHRS and CDR2 is YFSETQ.

V and J are TRBV29-1 and TRBJ1-3; possible D gene TRBD1, 6 bases. This CDR3 spans 11 amino acids. The germline V gene encodes CDR1 SQVTM and CDR2 ANQGSEA. V lost 4 bases to trimming and J lost 7 bases, with 8 bases between them. CDR3 coding DNA: TGCAGCGTTGGCGACAGGAACACCATATATTTT. As protein: CSVGDRNTIYF.

The chain joins TRBV7-2 to TRBJ2-5, with D possibly being TRBD2 (6 bases). The germline gives CDR1 SGHTA, CDR2 FQGNSA. This CDR3 contains 14 residues. Trimming took off 5 bases at V and 5 bases at J, with 15 bases between the two ends. The CDR3 loop is CASSKIGRGETQYF. Here the CDR3 DNA reads TGTGCCAGCAGCAAAATCGGACGGGGGGAGACCCAGTACTTC. The full variable domain, in which reference TRBV7-2 and TRBJ2-5 provide the parts outside the CDR3, is GAGVSQSPSNKVTEKGKDVELRCDPISGHTALYWYRQSLGQGLEFLIYFQGNSAPDKSGLPSDRFSAERTGGSVSTLTIQRTQQEDSAVYLCASSKIGRGETQYFGPGTRLLVL.

The chain recombines TRBV6-1 with TRBJ2-7; D may be TRBD1 or TRBD2 (5 bases each). Germline CDR1 and CDR2: MNHNS and SASEGT. Trimming left V 2 bases short and J 5 bases short, with 16 bases between. This CDR3 has 15 residues. CDR3 protein: CASSEYGSRGDEQYF. CDR3 nucleotide sequence: TGTGCCAGCAGTGAATATGGGAGTAGGGGTGACGAGCAGTACTTC.

This clone occurred once. The V call is TRBV25-1, the J call TRBJ2-7; the match to TRBD2 covers 7 bases. The CDR3 spans 14 residues. In germline, CDR1 is MGHDK, CDR2 SYGVNS. The V and J ends lost 4 bases and 3 bases, in that order; junction bases with no gene match: 6. In nucleotides, the CDR3 is TGTGCCAGCAGTGTGGCGGGAGTCCTCTACGAGCAGTACTTC. Translating it yields CASSVAGVLYEQYF.

V and J are TRBV7-8 and TRBJ2-1; D remains ambiguous. The CDR3 covers 15 residues. The V end lost 2 bases, the J end lost 4 bases, and 12 bases lay between the germline ends. CDR1 SGHVS and CDR2 FQNEAQ come from the germline V gene. The CDR3 DNA sequence: TGTGCCAGCAGCTTACCCCGGACGAGGTACAATGAGCAGTTCTTC. The encoded protein is CASSLPRTRYNEQFF.

V usage is TRBV11-1 and J usage is TRBJ2-3; no firm D call. Per the germline V gene, CDR1 is SGHAT and CDR2 is FQDESV (reference sequence). The V end lost 2 bases, the J end lost 6 bases, and 12 bases lay between the germline ends. The length of the CDR3 is 14 residues. CDR3 sequence: CASSLFSAADTQYF. CDR3 DNA: TGTGCCAGCAGCTTATTTTCTGCAGCGGATACGCAGTATTTT.

The V call is TRBV30, the J call TRBJ1-1; D unclear. The ends were cut back, 2 bases at V and 1 base at J, with 17 bases in the middle. This CDR3 region has 16 residues. Germline assignment: CDR1 GTSNPN and CDR2 SVGIG (reference sequence). CDR3 in DNA: TGTGCCTGGAGTAGCATCCCGGGAATTTCGAACACTGAAGCTTTCTTT. This encodes CAWSSIPGISNTEAFF.

The rearrangement links TRBV28 to TRBJ1-3, with 8 bases identical to TRBD1. The CDR3 contains 14 residues. After removal of 8 bases from V and 1 base from J, the junction contained 4 bases not matched to a gene. Germline V gene lookup returns CDR1 MDHEN and CDR2 SYDVKM. The CDR3 here is CASRTGGSGNTIYF. The CDR3 nucleotides are TGTGCCAGCCGAACAGGGGGATCTGGAAACACCATATATTTT.

This clone has just one count. The chain uses TRBV18 and TRBJ2-1; the D is unclear. Trimming cost V 2 bases and J 3 bases, with 11 bases left between them. This CDR3 is 15 amino acids long. CDR1 KGHSH and CDR2 LQKENI come from the germline V gene. The CDR3 spells CASSPGLGGYNEQFF. CDR3 bases: TGTGCCAGCTCACCAGGGCTAGGTGGCTACAATGAGCAGTTCTTC.

J is TRBJ2-3 and V is TRBV3-1 (or the pseudogene TRBV3-2); D unresolved. Trimming removed 6 bases at V and 6 bases at J, with 10 bases between. Germline V gene lookup returns CDR1 LGHDT and CDR2 YNNKEL (reference sequence). The CDR3 has 12 residues. Here the CDR3 DNA reads TGTGCCAGCAGATCCCTAGGGGATACGCAGTATTTT. It yields the protein CASRSLGDTQYF.

The chain carries TRBV19 and TRBJ2-2; no clear D. Germline lookup yields CDR1 LNHDA and CDR2 SQIVND (reference sequence). This CDR3 comprises 14 residues. V was shortened by 5 bases and J by 8 bases, with 15 bases between the two germline ends. In DNA form, the CDR3 reads TGTGCCAGTAGTCGCCGTCCTCAGTGGGGGGAGCTGTTTTTT. This codes for CASSRRPQWGELFF.

V gene TRBV3-1 (or the pseudogene TRBV3-2) combines with J gene TRBJ2-7, with a tentative D call TRBD2 (5 bases). The CDR3 spans 15 residues. Germline CDR1 LGHDT, CDR2 YNNKEL (reference sequence). V gave up 4 bases and J gave up 0 bases, with 13 bases separating them. The CDR3 DNA is TGTGCCAGCAGCCTAACCACGGGGAGCTCCTACGAGCAGTACTTC. It translates to CASSLTTGSSYEQYF.

The chain employs TRBV7-3 and TRBJ2-3; 13 bases map to TRBD2. The V gene end was trimmed by 5 bases and the J gene end by 4 bases; junction bases not matched to a gene: 6. In germline, CDR1 is SGHTA, CDR2 FQGTGA. The CDR3 sequence is 16 residues long. The CDR3 region has the DNA TGTGCCAGCAGCCCAACTAGCGGGGGGGGGTCAGATACGCAGTATTTT. Its translation is CASSPTSGGGSDTQYF.

The chain is built from TRBV7-2 and TRBJ1-6; D possibly corresponds to TRBD1 (6 bases). V lost 5 bases, J lost 0 bases, and 11 bases lay in between. Germline values: CDR1 SGHTA, CDR2 FQGNSA. The CDR3 extends over 16 amino acids. The CDR3 protein is CASSQGGGSYNSPLHF. In nucleotides, the CDR3 is TGTGCCAGCAGCCAAGGGGGGGGCTCCTATAATTCACCCCTCCACTTT.